Listed below are T cell receptor beta chains from one sample, sequenced in a study of T-cell reconstitution after alpha-beta-depleted transplantation in children. TCRdb re-derived calls from the PCR reads in MiXCR, one entry per CDR3 protein. The sample gives 780,000 or so distinct CDR3 sequences, under 20% of which show up once; 5% is in the top ten. Sequencing was performed on PBMCs, mostly from graft donor cells, taken 360 days after TCRalphabeta/CD19-depleted stem cell transplant. All receptors come from a male patient aged 10 to 17 who had a stem cell transplant for acute lymphoblastic leukemia, so the T cells may come from the graft donor. The CDR3 runs from the conserved cysteine through the conserved F or W. The order of the fields is D gene, V gene, clone size, J gene, CDR3 protein, CDR3 DNA. The D gene is left open where the match is weak. Only part of the rows carry a size: once, few, many, or a class if the clone is expanded.

TRBD1	TRBV7-8	NA	TRBJ2-2	CASSSRFRGPDTGELFF	TGTGCCAGCAGCTCACGATTCAGGGGGCCGGACACCGGGGAGCTGTTTTTT
TRBD1	TRBV20-1	many	TRBJ1-4	CSARDLDRGGEKLFF	TGCAGTGCTAGAGATCTAGACAGGGGTGGGGAAAAACTGTTTTTT
TRBD2	TRBV12-3/TRBV12-4	NA	TRBJ2-7	CASSSEAGASYEQYF	TGTGCCAGCAGTTCAGAAGCGGGGGCCTCCTACGAGCAGTACTTC
TRBD2	TRBV10-3	NA	TRBJ2-1	CAISELNIAGVSSYNEQFF	TGTGCCATCAGTGAGCTTAATATAGCGGGAGTGAGCTCCTACAATGAGCAGTTCTTC
NA	TRBV5-1	few	TRBJ1-1	CASSLATKAFF	TGCGCCAGCAGCTTGGCTACGAAAGCTTTCTTT
NA	TRBV27	few	TRBJ1-4	CASRLAGVAEKLFF	TGTGCCAGCAGACTTGCAGGGGTGGCGGAAAAACTGTTTTTT
TRBD1	TRBV5-1	many	TRBJ1-1	CASSFGQGRTEAFF	TGCGCCAGCAGCTTCGGACAGGGCCGAACTGAAGCTTTCTTT
TRBD2	TRBV18	NA	TRBJ2-7	CASSSRTSISYEQYF	TGTGCCAGCTCATCTCGGACTAGCATCTCCTACGAGCAGTACTTC
TRBD1	TRBV5-1	NA	TRBJ2-1	CASSLKTGVGNEQFF	TGCGCCAGCAGCTTAAAAACAGGGGTGGGGAATGAGCAGTTCTTC
TRBD2	TRBV7-3	few	TRBJ2-1	CASSDGWEGRQQFF	TGTGCCAGCAGCGACGGATGGGAGGGCCGCCAACAGTTCTTC
TRBD1	TRBV5-1	NA	TRBJ1-1	CASSLDPTGRLTEAFF	TGCGCCAGCAGCTTGGATCCGACAGGGCGGCTCACTGAAGCTTTCTTT
TRBD2	TRBV5-1	many	TRBJ2-1	CASSLGLAGVFANEQFF	TGCGCCAGCAGCTTGGGTTTAGCGGGAGTATTCGCCAATGAGCAGTTCTTC
NA	TRBV15	few	TRBJ2-1	CATSRVEGVRNNEQFF	TGTGCCACCAGCAGAGTGGAGGGAGTACGGAACAATGAGCAGTTCTTC
TRBD1	TRBV2	few	TRBJ2-7	CATRQGLSYEQYF	TGTGCCACCCGACAGGGGTTGTCCTACGAGCAGTACTTC
NA	TRBV4-1	few	TRBJ2-1	CASSQERDEQFF	TGCGCCAGCAGCCAAGAGCGGGATGAGCAGTTCTTC
TRBD2	TRBV7-2	few	TRBJ2-7	CASSFATSGGYEQYF	TGTGCCAGCAGCTTCGCGACTAGCGGGGGCTACGAGCAGTACTTC
TRBD2	TRBV2	few	TRBJ2-7	CASSGPGTSGVYEQYF	TGTGCCAGCAGTGGCCCAGGGACTAGCGGCGTCTACGAGCAGTACTTC
NA	TRBV14	NA	TRBJ2-1	CASSQDRGRLPNSYNEQFF	TGTGCCAGCAGCCAAGATCGAGGGAGACTGCCCAACTCCTACAATGAGCAGTTCTTC
TRBD1	TRBV25-1	few	TRBJ2-7	CASSDPSGTGGFFYEQYF	TGTGCCAGCAGTGACCCCTCCGGGACAGGGGGCTTTTTTTACGAGCAGTACTTC
TRBD2	TRBV6-2/TRBV6-3	NA	TRBJ2-7	CASCRSAGALSEQYF	TGTGCCAGCTGTCGCTCGGCGGGAGCTCTAAGCGAGCAGTACTTC
TRBD2	TRBV7-9	many	TRBJ2-1	CASSRMTSGRYNEQFF	TGTGCCAGCAGCAGGATGACTAGCGGGAGATATAATGAGCAGTTCTTC
NA	TRBV9	few	TRBJ2-5	CASSVDLAVQETQYF	TGTGCCAGCAGCGTAGATCTAGCCGTGCAAGAGACCCAGTACTTC
NA	TRBV12-3/TRBV12-4	few	TRBJ2-1	CASSSDHSYNEQFF	TGTGCCAGCAGTTCAGACCACTCCTACAATGAGCAGTTCTTC
NA	TRBV7-9	few	TRBJ2-5	CASNILQETQYF	TGTGCCAGCAACATCCTACAAGAGACCCAGTACTTC
TRBD1	TRBV10-3	NA	TRBJ1-1	CAVLQGLNTEAFF	TGTGCCGTCCTACAGGGGTTGAACACTGAAGCTTTCTTT
NA	TRBV7-8	few	TRBJ2-1	CASSLALMGAETYNEQFF	TGTGCCAGCAGCTTAGCGCTAATGGGGGCCGAAACCTACAATGAGCAGTTCTTC
TRBD1	TRBV5-1	few	TRBJ2-1	CASSLSPQGPQFF	TGCGCCAGCAGCTTATCACCACAGGGGCCCCAGTTCTTC
TRBD2	TRBV12-3/TRBV12-4	NA	TRBJ2-1	CASSLGSGRSPRGFF	TGTGCCAGCAGTTTGGGTAGCGGGAGGTCCCCCAGGGGGTTCTTC
NA	TRBV10-3	few	TRBJ2-1	CAISRGDNEQFF	TGTGCCATCAGCCGCGGGGACAATGAGCAGTTCTTC
NA	TRBV7-9	NA	TRBJ2-7	CASSSPFINNYEQYF	TGTGCCAGCAGCTCCCCGTTCATCAATAACTACGAGCAGTACTTC
NA	TRBV9	NA	TRBJ1-1	CASSVGGGVMNTEAFF	TGTGCCAGCAGCGTAGGAGGGGGGGTCATGAACACTGAAGCTTTCTTT
TRBD2	TRBV27	NA	TRBJ2-2	CASAGGPIRTGELFF	TGTGCCAGCGCGGGAGGGCCCATACGAACCGGGGAGCTGTTTTTT
TRBD2	TRBV20-1	NA	TRBJ2-1	CSAPIAGVYNEQFF	TGCAGTGCTCCAATAGCGGGAGTTTACAATGAGCAGTTCTTC
NA	TRBV2	NA	TRBJ2-5	CASRKGAETQYF	TGTGCCAGCCGCAAAGGGGCAGAGACCCAGTACTTC
TRBD2	TRBV19	NA	TRBJ2-7	CASSTRGETYEQYF	TGTGCCAGTAGCACGCGGGGGGAGACCTACGAGCAGTACTTC
NA	TRBV5-1	few	TRBJ2-5	CASSLAGHFQETQYF	TGCGCCAGCAGCTTGGCGGGACACTTCCAAGAGACCCAGTACTTC
NA	TRBV5-1	few	TRBJ1-2	CASSLGRNGYTF	TGCGCCAGCAGCTTGGGAAGGAATGGCTACACCTTC
NA	TRBV11-1	few	TRBJ2-5	CASSLNVGGSGQQETQYF	TGTGCCAGCAGCTTAAACGTCGGGGGCTCGGGCCAACAAGAGACCCAGTACTTC
TRBD2	TRBV15	NA	TRBJ2-7	CATSGQLNRLAGGYEQYF	TGTGCCACCAGCGGACAATTAAATAGGCTAGCGGGAGGGTACGAGCAGTACTTC
NA	TRBV25-1	NA	TRBJ2-3	CASSEGSSSTDTQYF	TGTGCCAGCAGTGAAGGCAGCTCTAGCACAGATACGCAGTATTTT
NA	TRBV6-1	few	TRBJ2-1	CASSPGATRGYEQFF	TGTGCCAGCAGTCCCGGGGCTACTAGAGGGTATGAGCAGTTCTTC
TRBD2	TRBV29-1	few	TRBJ2-7	CSVERLAGDYEQYF	TGCAGCGTTGAAAGGCTAGCGGGAGACTACGAGCAGTACTTC
TRBD1	TRBV28	few	TRBJ2-2	CASRVDRVPGELFF	TGTGCCAGCAGGGTCGACAGGGTTCCCGGGGAGCTGTTTTTT
NA	TRBV5-1	few	TRBJ2-3	CASSPGHTDTQYF	TGCGCCAGCAGCCCGGGACATACAGATACGCAGTATTTT
NA	TRBV5-5	NA	TRBJ1-2	CASSLEGRGGYTF	TGTGCCAGCAGCTTGGAAGGGAGAGGTGGCTACACCTTC
TRBD2	TRBV5-1	NA	TRBJ2-7	CASSFGGRGRIHEQYF	TGCGCCAGCAGCTTTGGTGGGAGGGGTCGAATTCACGAGCAGTACTTC